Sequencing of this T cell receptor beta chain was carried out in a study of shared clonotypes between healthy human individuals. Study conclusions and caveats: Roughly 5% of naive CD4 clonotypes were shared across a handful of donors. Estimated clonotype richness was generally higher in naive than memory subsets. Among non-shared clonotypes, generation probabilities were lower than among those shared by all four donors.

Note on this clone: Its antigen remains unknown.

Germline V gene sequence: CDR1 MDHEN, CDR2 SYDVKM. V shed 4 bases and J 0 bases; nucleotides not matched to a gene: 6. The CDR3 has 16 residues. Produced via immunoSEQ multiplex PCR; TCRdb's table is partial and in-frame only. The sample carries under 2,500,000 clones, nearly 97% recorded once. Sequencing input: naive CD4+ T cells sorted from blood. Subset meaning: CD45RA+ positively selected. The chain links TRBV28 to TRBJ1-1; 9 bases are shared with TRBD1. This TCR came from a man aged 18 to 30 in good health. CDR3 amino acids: CASSSGQGRVNTEAFF. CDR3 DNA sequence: TGTGCCAGCAGTTCTGGACAGGGGCGGGTGAACACTGAAGCTTTCTTT.